These 19 T cell receptor beta chains came from one sample sequenced in a study of shared clonotypes between healthy human individuals. Some clones are missing from TCRdb's copy, which holds only in-frame ones; the method was immunoSEQ multiplex PCR. Among more than 2 million clones, roughly 95% were seen once, and the ten largest hold about 1.1%. Only CD45RO-negative cells positively selected for CCR7 counted as naive CD8 cells, so terminally differentiated effector memory CD45RA+ cells were excluded. Source material: naive CD8+ T cells sorted from blood. Source of these receptors: a man younger than 35 in good health.

Note on this clone: Other DNA sequences in the sample encode the same CDR3. This rearrangement joins TRBV14 to TRBJ1-1, with D tentatively TRBD1 (5 bases). Germline V CDR1 and CDR2: SGHDN, FVKESK. The CDR3 loop spans 14 amino acids. The ends were cut back, 4 bases at V and 1 base at J, with 10 bases in the middle. The CDR3 spells CASSLTGWNTEAFF. Written as DNA, the CDR3 is TGTGCCAGCAGCCTTACAGGCTGGAACACTGAAGCTTTCTTT.

This clone was observed a single time. The chain has TRBV6-5 and TRBJ2-3, with D unclear. Trimming pared 6 bases from V and 5 bases from J, leaving 12 bases between. Per the germline V gene, CDR1 is MNHEY and CDR2 is SVGAGI. The CDR3 is 13 amino acids. The CDR3 protein is CASRTILGDTQYF. Here the CDR3 DNA reads TGTGCCAGCAGGACAATTTTAGGAGATACGCAGTATTTT.

The CDR3 nucleotides read TGTGCCAGCAGCTTGATTCAACAGGGGAGCTGGGAGCAGTACTTC. Amino acid sequence: CASSLIQQGSWEQYF. The V and J genes are TRBV5-4 and TRBJ2-7; the match to TRBD1 covers 7 bases. The germline V gene encodes CDR1 SGHNT and CDR2 YYREEE (reference sequence). J lost 7 bases, V lost 1 base, and 11 bases had no gene match. This CDR3 spans 15 amino acids.

This clone was picked up one time. The rearrangement links TRBV4-3 to TRBJ2-2; weak D call: TRBD2 (5 bases). CDR3 length equals 15 residues. CDR1 is LGHNA, CDR2 YSLEER, per germline. V dropped 4 bases and J dropped 5 bases, with 14 bases sitting between them. CDR3 nucleotides: TGCGCCAGCAGCCCGGGGAGTTCGTGGACCGGGGAGCTGTTTTTT. This codes for CASSPGSSWTGELFF.

The J gene is TRBJ2-5, the V gene TRBV6-5; no clear D gene. From germline, CDR1 is MNHEY and CDR2 SVGAGI. The length of the CDR3 is 13 residues. V gave up 0 bases and J gave up 5 bases, with 7 bases separating them. In DNA form, the CDR3 reads TGTGCCAGCAGTTACTCAAGCTCGGAGACCCAGTACTTC. Its protein is CASSYSSSETQYF.

V is TRBV10-2 and J is TRBJ1-1; unclear D gene. CDR3 length equals 16 residues. The V and J ends lost 0 bases and 4 bases respectively, with 15 bases between them. Looked up from germline, CDR1 is WSHSY and CDR2 is SAAADI. The CDR3 DNA is TGCGCCAGCAGTGAGTCGACTCCGACTTGGGCCACTGAAGCTTTCTTT. This gives the protein CASSESTPTWATEAFF.

This clone was seen only once. The chain recombines TRBV5-1 with TRBJ1-5; the match to TRBD1 covers 9 bases. Trimming took 2 bases from V and 8 from J; bases not matched to a gene: 5. The length of the CDR3 is 14 residues. Germline V lookup: CDR1 SGHRS, CDR2 YFSETQ. The CDR3 loop is CASSLGQGQEPQHF. In DNA form, the CDR3 reads TGCGCCAGCAGCTTAGGACAGGGGCAGGAGCCCCAGCATTTT.

This rearrangement joins TRBV10-2 to TRBJ2-1; D unclear. The CDR3 has 13 residues. Looked up from germline, CDR1 is WSHSY and CDR2 is SAAADI. The ends were cut back, 7 bases at V and 9 bases at J, with 16 bases in the middle. The chain's CDR3 is CASIGVLDGEQFF. The DNA of the CDR3 is TGCGCCAGCATAGGAGTCCTAGACGGTGAGCAGTTCTTC.

The chain recombines TRBV30 with TRBJ2-1, with D hard to call. Germline CDR1 GTSNPN, CDR2 SVGIG (reference sequence). The V and J ends lost 6 bases and 10 bases respectively, with 16 bases between them. The CDR3 extends over 12 amino acids. In DNA form, the CDR3 reads TGTGCCTGTACCAGGCCAGGCCTCGAGCAGTTCTTC. Its translation: CACTRPGLEQFF. Together with reference TRBV30 and TRBJ2-1, the CDR3 gives the full variable domain: SQTIHQWPATLVQPVGSPLSLECTVEGTSNPNLYWYRQAAGRGLQLLFYSVGIGQISSEVPQNLSASRPQDRQFILSSKKLLLSDSGFYLCACTRPGLEQFFGPGTRLTVL.

The V gene is TRBV4-3, the J gene TRBJ2-7; D gene unclear. Germline-derived CDR1 and CDR2 are LGHNA and YSLEER. V lost 1 base and J 0 bases, leaving 10 bases between the germline ends. The CDR3 totals 15 residues. The CDR3 spells CASSQVEAGSYEQYF. The CDR3 nucleotides read TGCGCCAGCAGCCAAGTGGAAGCCGGCTCCTACGAGCAGTACTTC.

V and J are TRBV7-2 and TRBJ2-5; 10 nucleotides align to TRBD2. The junction had 3 bases not matched to a gene; V was cut back by 5 bases and J by 3 bases. CDR3 length equals 14 residues. Germline CDR1 and CDR2: SGHTA and FQGNSA. The CDR3 DNA follows: TGTGCCAGCAGCATTACTAGCGGGGAAGAGACCCAGTACTTC. Translation: CASSITSGEETQYF.

The chain is built from TRBV9 and TRBJ1-2, with 9 bases identical to TRBD1. Germline CDR1 SGDLS, CDR2 YYNGEE. CDR3 length equals 16 residues. Trimming cost V 2 bases and J 2 bases; bases outside gene matches: 7. This CDR3 reads CASSVETGGTNYGYTF. CDR3 DNA sequence: TGTGCCAGCAGCGTGGAAACAGGGGGCACAAACTATGGCTACACCTTC.

The CDR3: CSVVWQGAGDTQYF. Here the CDR3 DNA reads TGCAGCGTTGTATGGCAGGGTGCGGGCGATACGCAGTATTTT. The chain carries TRBV29-1 and TRBJ2-3; D may be TRBD1 or TRBD2 (5 bases each). V was trimmed by 4 bases and J by 6 bases, leaving 17 bases between them. This CDR3 has 14 amino acids. Germline values: CDR1 SQVTM, CDR2 ANQGSEA.

This CDR3 reads CASNQGAYEQYF. CDR3 coding DNA: TGCGCCAGCAACCAGGGGGCCTACGAGCAGTACTTC. This chain connects TRBV10-2 to TRBJ2-7, with 7 nucleotides matching TRBD1. The CDR3 has 12 amino acids. The V segment lost 7 bases and the J segment 2 bases; nucleotides outside the gene matches: 2. The germline gives CDR1 WSHSY, CDR2 SAAADI.

The chain employs TRBV5-1 and TRBJ2-3; D not resolved. The CDR3 is made up of 14 amino acids. Germline CDR1 reads SGHRS; CDR2 reads YFSETQ. The germline V and J ends were trimmed by 0 bases and 3 bases, with 8 bases remaining between them. The CDR3 reads CASSLEGWTDTQYF. The CDR3 coding sequence is TGCGCCAGCAGCTTGGAAGGGTGGACAGATACGCAGTATTTT.

As for this clone: The junction shows a germline mismatch at one end, possibly a read error. The chain employs TRBV5-4 and TRBJ2-1; D is ambiguous. The CDR3 is made up of 14 amino acids. Germline V gene lookup returns CDR1 SGHNT and CDR2 YYREEE (reference sequence). CDR3 sequence (DNA): TGTGCCAGCAGCTTGGGAGTAGCCTACGATGAGCAGTTCTTC. The encoded protein is CASSLGVAYDEQFF.

The V gene is TRBV9, the J gene TRBJ2-2; 7 bases map to TRBD1. J gave up 5 bases and V 0 bases, and 7 bases lay outside the gene matches. This CDR3 contains 16 residues. Germline V lookup: CDR1 SGDLS, CDR2 YYNGEE. The chain's CDR3 is CASSVASGTATGELFF. CDR3 in DNA: TGTGCCAGCAGCGTAGCCAGTGGGACAGCAACCGGGGAGCTGTTTTTT.

The V gene is TRBV7-6, the J gene TRBJ2-7, with 7 bases aligning to TRBD1. Germline V gene data show CDR1 as SGHVS and CDR2 as FNYEAQ. Trimming cost V 5 bases and J 2 bases; bases outside gene matches: 12. The CDR3 runs 16 residues. CDR3 sequence (DNA): TGTGCCAGCAGCCTACCCCCGGGACAGAATACCTACGAGCAGTACTTC. Its translation: CASSLPPGQNTYEQYF.

This clone was recorded only once. V usage is TRBV9 and J usage is TRBJ2-5, with D perhaps TRBD2 (5 bases). Trimming pared 0 bases from V and 0 bases from J, leaving 12 bases between. CDR1 is SGDLS, CDR2 YYNGEE, per germline. There are 16 residues in the CDR3. CDR3: CASSVGVSGYQETQYF. CDR3 coding DNA: TGTGCCAGCAGCGTAGGGGTATCGGGGTACCAAGAGACCCAGTACTTC.